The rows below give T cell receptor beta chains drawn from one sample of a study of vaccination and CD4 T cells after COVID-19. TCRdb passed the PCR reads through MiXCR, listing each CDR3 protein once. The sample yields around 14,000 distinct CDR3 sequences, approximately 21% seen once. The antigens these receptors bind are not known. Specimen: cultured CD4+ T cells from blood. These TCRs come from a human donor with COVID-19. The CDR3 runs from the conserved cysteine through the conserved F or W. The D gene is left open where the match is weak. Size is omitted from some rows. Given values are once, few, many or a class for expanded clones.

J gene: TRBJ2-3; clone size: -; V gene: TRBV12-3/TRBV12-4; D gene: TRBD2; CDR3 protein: CASSLGGGTDTQYF; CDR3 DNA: TGTGCCAGCAGTTTAGGCGGGGGGACAGATACGCAGTATTTT
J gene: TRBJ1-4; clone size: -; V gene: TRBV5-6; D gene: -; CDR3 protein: CASSMYEGGKLFF; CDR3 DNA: TGTGCCAGCAGCATGTATGAGGGGGGAAAACTGTTTTTT
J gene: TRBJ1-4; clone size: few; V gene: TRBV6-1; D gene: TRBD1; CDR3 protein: CASSDAGQSNEKLFF; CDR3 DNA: TGTGCCAGCAGCGACGCGGGACAGAGTAATGAAAAACTGTTTTTT
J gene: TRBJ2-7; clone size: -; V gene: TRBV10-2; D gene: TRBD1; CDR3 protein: CASSERTGGPYEQYF; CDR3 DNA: TGCGCCAGCAGTGAGCGGACAGGGGGTCCTTACGAGCAGTACTTC
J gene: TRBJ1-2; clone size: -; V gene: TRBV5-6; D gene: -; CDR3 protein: CASSLTAGYTF; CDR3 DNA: TGTGCCAGCAGCTTGACAGCAGGCTACACCTTC
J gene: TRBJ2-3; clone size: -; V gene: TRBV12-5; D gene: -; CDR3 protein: CASGLVHTDTQYF; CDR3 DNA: TGTGCTAGTGGTTTGGTACACACAGATACGCAGTATTTT
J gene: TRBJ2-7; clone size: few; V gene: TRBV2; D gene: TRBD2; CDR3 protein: CASMWRLAGGSSYEQYF; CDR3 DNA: TGTGCCAGCATGTGGCGGCTAGCGGGGGGAAGCTCCTACGAGCAGTACTTC
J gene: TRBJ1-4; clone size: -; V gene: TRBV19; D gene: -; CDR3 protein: CASGTNEKLFF; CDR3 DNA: TGTGCCAGTGGGACTAATGAAAAACTGTTTTTT
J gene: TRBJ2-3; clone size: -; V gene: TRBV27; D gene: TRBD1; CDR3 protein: CASSFHYQGATTDTQYF; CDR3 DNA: TGTGCCAGCAGTTTTCACTATCAGGGGGCTACTACAGATACGCAGTATTTT
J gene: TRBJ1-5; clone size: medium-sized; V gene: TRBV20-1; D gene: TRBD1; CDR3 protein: CSARGGQYNQPQHF; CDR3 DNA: TGCAGTGCTAGGGGGGGACAGTACAATCAGCCCCAGCATTTT
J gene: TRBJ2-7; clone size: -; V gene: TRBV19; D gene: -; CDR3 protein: CASSMQRLSYEQYF; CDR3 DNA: TGTGCCAGTAGTATGCAACGATTATCCTACGAGCAGTACTTC
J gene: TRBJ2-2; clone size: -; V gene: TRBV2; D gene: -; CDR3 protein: CASSEWTRGDTGELFF; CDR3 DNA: TGTGCCAGCAGTGAATGGACTCGCGGCGACACCGGGGAGCTGTTTTTT
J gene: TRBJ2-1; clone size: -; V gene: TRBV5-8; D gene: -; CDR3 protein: CASSLTSLSSYNEQFF; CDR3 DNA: TGTGCCAGCAGTTTGACCTCTCTTAGCTCCTACAATGAGCAGTTCTTC
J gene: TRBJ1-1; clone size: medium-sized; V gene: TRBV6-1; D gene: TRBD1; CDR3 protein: CASSDWRTGSISRAFF; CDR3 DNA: TGTGCCAGCAGTGATTGGCGGACAGGGTCGATTAGTAGGGCTTTCTTT
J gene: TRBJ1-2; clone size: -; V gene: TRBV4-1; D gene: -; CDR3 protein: CASSQGPGGYGYTF; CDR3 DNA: TGCGCCAGCAGCCAAGGGCCGGGAGGCTATGGCTACACCTTC
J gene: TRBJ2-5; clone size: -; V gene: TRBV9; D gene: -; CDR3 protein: CASSVTGTNQETQYF; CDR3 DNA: TGTGCCAGCAGCGTAACCGGGACAAACCAAGAGACCCAGTACTTC
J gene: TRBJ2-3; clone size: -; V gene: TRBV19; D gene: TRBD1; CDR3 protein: CASSRTGASDTQYF; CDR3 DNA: TGTGCCAGTAGCAGGACAGGGGCCAGCGATACGCAGTATTTT
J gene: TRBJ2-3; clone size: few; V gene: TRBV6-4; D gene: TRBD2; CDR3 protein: CASSDSSGGTDTQYF; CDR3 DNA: TGTGCCAGCAGTGACTCTAGCGGGGGCACAGATACGCAGTATTTT
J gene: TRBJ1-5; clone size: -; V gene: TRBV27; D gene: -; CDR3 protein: CASSTLGGENQPQHF; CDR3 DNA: TGTGCCAGCAGTACCCTAGGCGGGGAGAATCAGCCCCAGCATTTT
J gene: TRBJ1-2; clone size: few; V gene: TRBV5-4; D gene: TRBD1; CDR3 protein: CASSIDRAPRGGYTF; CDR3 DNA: TGTGCCAGCAGCATCGACAGGGCCCCAAGGGGTGGCTACACCTTC
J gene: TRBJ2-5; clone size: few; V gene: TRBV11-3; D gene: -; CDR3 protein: CASSLEGGTVQETQYF; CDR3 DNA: TGTGCCAGCAGCTTAGAAGGGGGGACGGTCCAAGAGACCCAGTACTTC
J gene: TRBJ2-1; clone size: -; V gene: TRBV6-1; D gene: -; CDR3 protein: CASRERLYNEQFF; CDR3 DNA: TGTGCCAGCAGAGAACGTTTATACAATGAGCAGTTCTTC
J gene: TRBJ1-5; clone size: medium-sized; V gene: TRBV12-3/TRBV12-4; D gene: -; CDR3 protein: CASSPRGGHQPQHF; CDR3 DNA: TGTGCCAGCAGTCCCAGGGGAGGGCATCAGCCCCAGCATTTT
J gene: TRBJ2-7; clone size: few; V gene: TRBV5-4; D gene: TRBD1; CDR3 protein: CATTPGTGGYEQYF; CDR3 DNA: TGTGCCACCACTCCCGGGACAGGGGGTTACGAGCAGTACTTC
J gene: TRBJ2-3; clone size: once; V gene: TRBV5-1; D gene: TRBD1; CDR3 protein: CASSSTGGGTDTQYF; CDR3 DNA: TGCGCCAGCAGCTCCACAGGGGGCGGCACAGATACGCAGTATTTT
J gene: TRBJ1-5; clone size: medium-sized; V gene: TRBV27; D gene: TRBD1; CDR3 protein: CASSRDSSNQPQHF; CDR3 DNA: TGTGCCAGCAGCCGGGACAGTAGCAATCAGCCCCAGCATTTT
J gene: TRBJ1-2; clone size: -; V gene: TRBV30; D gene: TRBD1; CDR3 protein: CAWSVVGQGHGYTF; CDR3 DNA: TGTGCCTGGAGTGTAGTGGGACAGGGGCATGGCTACACCTTC
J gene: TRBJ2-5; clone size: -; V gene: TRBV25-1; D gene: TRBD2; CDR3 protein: CASSETRAGGLETQYF; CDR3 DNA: TGTGCCAGCAGTGAAACGCGAGCGGGGGGCCTAGAGACCCAGTACTTC
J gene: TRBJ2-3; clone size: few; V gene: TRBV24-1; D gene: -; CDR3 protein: CATSEGGMNADTQYF; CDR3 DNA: TGTGCCACCAGTGAGGGGGGAATGAATGCAGATACGCAGTATTTT
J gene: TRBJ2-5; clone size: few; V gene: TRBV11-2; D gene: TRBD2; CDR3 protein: CASSLDRGGLWGLADQETQYF; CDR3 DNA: TGTGCCAGCAGCTTAGATCGCGGGGGACTTTGGGGACTAGCGGATCAAGAGACCCAGTACTTC
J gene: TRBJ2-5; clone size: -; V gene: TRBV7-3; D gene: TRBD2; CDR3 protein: CASGLAGGRETQYF; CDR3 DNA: TGTGCCAGCGGATTAGCGGGGGGCCGTGAGACCCAGTACTTC
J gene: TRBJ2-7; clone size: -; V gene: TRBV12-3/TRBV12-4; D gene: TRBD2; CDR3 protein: CASSAAELAGAYEQYF; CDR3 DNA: TGTGCCAGCAGTGCGGCCGAACTAGCGGGGGCCTACGAGCAGTACTTC
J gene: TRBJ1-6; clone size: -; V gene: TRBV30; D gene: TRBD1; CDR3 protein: CAWSVLQGKRGSPLHF; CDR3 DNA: TGTGCCTGGAGTGTACTACAGGGGAAACGGGGATCACCCCTCCACTTT
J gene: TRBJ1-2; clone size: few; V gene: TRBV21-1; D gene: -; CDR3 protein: CASSKALWSSYGYTF; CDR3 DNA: TGTGCCAGCAGCAAAGCACTTTGGAGCTCCTATGGCTACACCTTC